This T cell receptor (beta chain) is from a study of blood T cell repertoires in COVID-19. In the study overall: Acute and convalescent COVID-19 specimens originated in the United States, Italy and Spain. PBMCs, B-cell-depleted T cells, or T cells were the source of the cDNA or gDNA that made up the material.

Per the study methods: Researchers report that nucleated cell counts were estimated from reference gene primer amplification. Sequencing used immunoSEQ multiplex PCR; TCRdb keeps in-frame clones, though not all of them. The V and J calls and clone size were taken over from that table, and D and trimming were inferred from the DNA. Found here are roughly 150,000 clones, 80% to 90% of them singletons; the top ten hold approximately 2.6%. The V gene end was trimmed by 5 bases and the J gene end by 3 bases; junction bases not matched to a gene: 4. Germline CDR1 reads SGHNT; CDR2 reads YENEEA. The CDR3 consists of 13 residues. Patients from Seattle were sampled longitudinally, starting during active infection.

The chain couples TRBV11-3 to TRBJ2-7; 7 nucleotides agree with TRBD1. Source material: peripheral blood. This receptor was identified in a woman of 80 years or more with COVID-19, enrolled during active disease. This chain's CDR3 is CASSRGQSYEQYF. The DNA for the CDR3 is TGTGCCAGCAGCAGGGGGCAAAGCTACGAGCAGTACTTC.